This is a list of T cell receptor beta chains from one sample in a study of blood T cell repertoires in COVID-19. Only in-frame clones appear in the TCRdb table, and some are missing; sequencing was by immunoSEQ multiplex PCR. The data contain about 240,000 clones, 86% of them seen just once; the ten biggest clones take up approximately 13%. The sequenced sample consisted of peripheral blood. Receptor source: a man aged 80 or over with acute or convalescent COVID-19. The CDR3 runs from the conserved cysteine through the conserved F or W. D genes are given only for firm matches. Size tells how often a clone was seen (once, few, many) or the class of an expanded clone, and some rows leave it out.

>TRBV19|.|.|TRBJ2-7
CASSIGEAYEQYF
TGTGCCAGTAGTATAGGGGAGGCCTACGAGCAGTACTTC
>TRBV18|.|.|TRBJ1-1
CASSLAENTEAFF
TGTGCCAGCTCACTAGCAGAGAACACTGAAGCTTTCTTT
>TRBV27|.|.|TRBJ1-3
CASAAVNSGNTIYF
TGTGCCAGCGCGGCGGTAAACTCTGGAAACACCATATATTTT
>TRBV24-1|.|.|TRBJ1-2
CATSETHGYGYTF
TGTGCCACCAGTGAAACTCACGGCTATGGCTACACCTTC
>TRBV16|.|TRBD2|TRBJ2-7
CASSPPLAGAKYEQYF
TGTGCCAGCAGTCCCCCATTAGCGGGAGCAAAGTACGAGCAGTACTTC
>TRBV2|few|TRBD1|TRBJ1-6
CASSPLKGQLFNSPLHF
TGTGCCAGCAGTCCCTTAAAGGGACAGCTTTTCAATTCACCCCTCCACTTT
>TRBV6-5|.|TRBD1|TRBJ1-6
CASSTGQGLNSPLHF
TGTGCCAGCAGTACGGGACAGGGCCTGAATTCACCCCTCCACTTT
>TRBV5-4|.|.|TRBJ2-1
CASSPGGGASYNEQFF
TGTGCCAGCAGCCCTGGGGGGGGCGCTTCCTACAATGAGCAGTTCTTC
>TRBV28|.|.|TRBJ2-7
CASSFGRSPSYEQYF
TGTGCCAGCAGTTTCGGCAGGTCACCCTCCTACGAGCAGTACTTC
>TRBV19|.|.|TRBJ2-2
CASTTLGGTGELFF
TGTGCCAGTACCACACTGGGGGGCACCGGGGAGCTGTTTTTT
>TRBV6-5|few|.|TRBJ2-1
CASTPGGLSNEQFF
TGTGCCAGCACCCCTGGAGGGTTAAGCAATGAGCAGTTCTTC
>TRBV6-5|.|.|TRBJ1-6
CASSYSTDRGSPLHF
TGTGCCAGCAGTTACTCAACAGATCGGGGATCACCCCTCCACTTT
>TRBV5-1|.|.|TRBJ1-3
CASSVAGTSGNTIYF
TGCGCCAGCAGCGTAGCCGGGACATCTGGAAACACCATATATTTT
>TRBV25-1|.|.|TRBJ1-2
CASSGDGQSYGYTF
TGTGCCAGCAGCGGGGATGGACAGAGCTATGGCTACACCTTC
>TRBV7-9|.|TRBD2|TRBJ2-1
CASSRSMGLAGYNEQFF
TGTGCCAGCAGCCGATCTATGGGACTAGCGGGTTACAATGAGCAGTTCTTC
>TRBV14|.|.|TRBJ2-2
CASSLYTSSPTTGELFF
TGTGCCAGCAGCCTATATACTTCCTCTCCAACCACCGGGGAGCTGTTTTTT
>TRBV7-9|.|.|TRBJ1-2
CASSQGLANYGYTF
TGTGCCAGCAGCCAGGGCCTCGCTAACTATGGCTACACCTTC
>TRBV3-1/TRBV3-2|.|.|TRBJ2-7
CASSQGRREYEQYF
TGTGCCAGCAGCCAAGGGCGACGGGAATACGAGCAGTACTTC
>TRBV7-9|.|.|TRBJ1-4
CASSARSESEKLFF
TGTGCCAGCAGCGCCCGGTCGGAGAGTGAAAAACTGTTTTTT
>TRBV9|.|.|TRBJ1-6
CASSASLLNGSPLHF
TGTGCCAGCAGCGCTAGTTTGCTCAATGGTTCACCCCTCCACTTT
>TRBV3-1/TRBV3-2|.|.|TRBJ1-2
CASSQSQANYGYTF
TGTGCCAGCAGCCAAAGCCAGGCGAACTATGGCTACACCTTC